These 3 T cell receptor beta chains were all obtained from the same sample, sequenced in a study of cytomegalovirus exposure and HLA in healthy donors. It was with 60 Vbeta and 13 Jbeta primers that the PCR ran. The protocol was immunoSEQ multiplex PCR, while the TCRdb copy is restricted to in-frame clones and leaves out a portion. Of roughly 200,000 clones listed, about 88% are singletons. Sequencing input: PBMCs. These receptors were taken from a woman younger than 45 in good health and CMV-seronegative.

This clone was picked up one time. V is TRBV4-2 and J is TRBJ1-1; D gene uncertain. CDR1 LGHNA and CDR2 YNFKEQ come from the germline V gene. This CDR3 spans 14 amino acids. Trimming took off 0 bases at V and 2 bases at J, with 7 bases between the two ends. In DNA form, the CDR3 reads TGTGCCAGCAGCCAAGATACCAGAAACACTGAAGCTTTCTTT. Amino acid sequence: CASSQDTRNTEAFF.

Written as DNA, the CDR3 is TGCGCCAGCAGCTTGGTGGGAGCTAACTATGGCTACACCTTC. This codes for CASSLVGANYGYTF. This sequence joins TRBV5-1 and TRBJ1-2; no definite D call. The germline V gene encodes CDR1 SGHRS and CDR2 YFSETQ. V was clipped by 0 bases and J by 0 bases, with 6 bases between them. CDR3 length equals 14 residues.

The J gene is TRBJ2-7, the V gene TRBV18; D unclear. The CDR3 sequence is 13 residues long. Germline CDR1 and CDR2: KGHSH and LQKENI. V lost 3 bases and J lost 2, with 8 bases in between. The CDR3 bases are TGTGCCAGCTCACCGACTCCAACCTACGAGCAGTACTTC. This codes for CASSPTPTYEQYF. The full variable domain, rest sourced from reference TRBV18 and TRBJ2-7, is NAGVMQNPRHLVRRRGQEARLRCSPMKGHSHVYWYRQLPEEGLKFMVYLQKENIIDESGMPKERFSAEFPKEGPSILRIQQVVRGDSAAYFCASSPTPTYEQYFGPGTRLTVT.